The 24 T cell receptor beta chains below come from one sample, sequenced in a study of cytomegalovirus exposure and HLA in healthy donors. The study ran its PCR with 60 Vbeta and 13 Jbeta primers. Sequencing was performed with immunoSEQ multiplex PCR; in TCRdb, only in-frame clones are kept and a portion is missing. The data show fewer than 250,000 clones, with roughly 85% seen just once and about 1.7% held by the top ten. What was sequenced was PBMCs. The receptors derive from a male donor in good health and CMV-seronegative.

The V call is TRBV10-3, the J call TRBJ2-7; the D gene is possibly TRBD2 (7 bases). V lost 6 bases, J lost 3 bases, and 12 bases lay in between. The germline CDR1 and CDR2 sequences are ENHRY and SYGVKD. The CDR3 runs 13 residues. The chain's CDR3 is CAIRQGGGYEQYF. DNA of the CDR3: TGTGCCATCAGACAGGGAGGGGGCTACGAGCAGTACTTC.

The chain couples TRBV14 to TRBJ1-2, with TRBD1 identical over 8 bases. Germline trimming cut 4 bases from V and 8 bases from J; bases unmatched to any gene: 9. Germline V CDR1 and CDR2: SGHDN, FVKESK. The CDR3 loop spans 14 amino acids. CDR3 region: CASSLPGQGSGYTF. Written as DNA, the CDR3 is TGTGCCAGCAGCCTCCCCGGACAGGGCTCAGGCTACACCTTC. Full variable domain (outside the CDR3, taken from reference TRBV14 and TRBJ1-2): EAGVTQFPSHSVIEKGQTVTLRCDPISGHDNLYWYRRVMGKEIKFLLHFVKESKQDESGMPNNRFLAERTGGTYSTLKVQPAELEDSGVYFCASSLPGQGSGYTFGSGTRLTVV.

The CDR3 coding sequence is TGCGCCAGCAGCTTCGGGGGAGTCGTACTAGATACGCAGTATTTT. Its protein is CASSFGGVVLDTQYF. The gene calls are TRBV5-1 and TRBJ2-3; tentative D call: TRBD2 (6 bases). This CDR3 spans 15 amino acids. V shed 2 bases and J shed 5 bases, with 15 bases lying between them. Germline lookup yields CDR1 SGHRS and CDR2 YFSETQ.

There are a few counts of this clone. The chain recombines TRBV6-1 with TRBJ1-2; 9 nucleotides match TRBD1. Per germline, CDR1 MNHNS and CDR2 SASEGT. V gave up 10 bases and J gave up 4 bases; unmatched junction bases: 10. The CDR3 runs 14 residues. The CDR3: CAISQGAEGYGYTF. Here the CDR3 DNA reads TGTGCCATCTCACAGGGGGCCGAGGGCTATGGCTACACCTTC.

This chain connects TRBV15 to TRBJ1-3; D unclear. CDR1 and CDR2 from the germline V gene are LNHNV and YYDKDF (reference sequence). This CDR3 contains 16 residues. The V and J ends lost 6 bases and 0 bases respectively, with 15 bases between them. CDR3 loop: CATRQREDLSGNTIYF. The DNA for the CDR3 is TGTGCCACCAGACAACGGGAGGACCTCTCTGGAAACACCATATATTTT. The full variable domain, with the rest looked up from reference TRBV15 and TRBJ1-3, is DAMVIQNPRYQVTQFGKPVTLSCSQTLNHNVMYWYQQKSSQAPKLLFHYYDKDFNNEADTPDNFQSRRPNTSFCFLDIRSPGLGDTAMYLCATRQREDLSGNTIYFGEGSWLTVV.

This chain connects TRBV5-1 to TRBJ2-5; 9 bases are a match to TRBD2. Trimming took 4 bases from V and 3 from J; bases not matched to a gene: 7. Germline V gives CDR1 SGHRS, CDR2 YFSETQ. The CDR3 length is 15 residues. The CDR3 DNA reads as TGCGCCAGCAGCCCCGGCCAGCGGGGGGAAGAGACCCAGTACTTC. Translating it yields CASSPGQRGEETQYF. The whole variable domain, remainder taken from reference TRBV5-1 and TRBJ2-5, is KAGVTQTPRYLIKTRGQQVTLSCSPISGHRSVSWYQQTPGQGLQFLFEYFSETQRNKGNFPGRFSGRQFSNSRSEMNVSTLELGDSALYLCASSPGQRGEETQYFGPGTRLLVL.

J is TRBJ2-1 and V is TRBV4-3; 11 bases are a match to TRBD2. This CDR3 has 15 amino acids. V dropped 1 base and J dropped 11; count of bases not matched to a gene: 7. CDR1 LGHNA and CDR2 YSLEER come from the germline V gene. The CDR3 sequence: CASSQVGSGGAKQFF. DNA of the CDR3: TGCGCCAGCAGCCAAGTAGGTAGCGGGGGGGCTAAGCAGTTCTTC.

This clone was seen a single time. The rearrangement links TRBV6-5 to TRBJ2-3; D gene uncertain. Germline CDR1 and CDR2: MNHEY and SVGAGI. This CDR3 comprises 12 residues. The V end was cut by 5 bases, the J end by 6 bases, with 9 bases between. The CDR3 coding sequence is TGTGCCAGCAGTGAACTCGGGGATACGCAGTATTTT. Protein product: CASSELGDTQYF.

The V gene is TRBV6-5, the J gene TRBJ2-7, with 9 bases matching TRBD2. This CDR3 has 14 amino acids. V was clipped by 4 bases and J by 3 bases; unmatched bases: 4. The germline V gene encodes CDR1 MNHEY and CDR2 SVGAGI. CDR3 sequence (DNA): TGTGCCAGCAGTTCTCTAGCGGGGAACTACGAGCAGTACTTC. Its protein is CASSSLAGNYEQYF.

A single count supports this clone. The rearrangement links TRBV6-6 to TRBJ2-1, with D possibly being TRBD2 (5 bases). The CDR3 covers 11 residues. CDR1 is MNHNY, CDR2 SVGAGI, per germline (reference sequence). Trimming took 3 bases from V and 13 from J, leaving 10 bases between them. CDR3 sequence: CASSYLGDQFF. The CDR3 nucleotides read TGTGCCAGCAGTTATTTGGGAGATCAGTTCTTC.

This chain joins TRBV4-1 and TRBJ1-2, with D maybe TRBD1 (6 bases). Looked up from germline, CDR1 is MGHRA and CDR2 is YSYEKL. The CDR3 extends over 13 amino acids. V lost 3 bases, J lost 7 bases, and 12 bases lay in between. The CDR3 DNA sequence: TGCGCCAGCAGCCAGGAAACAGGGATTGGCTACACCTTC. Protein product: CASSQETGIGYTF.

A few counts support this clone. The chain links TRBV10-3 to TRBJ1-2, with TRBD1 as a possible D gene (6 bases). Between the trimmed V and J ends, which lost 4 bases and 8 bases, there was a span of 20 bases. The CDR3 sequence is 15 residues long. In germline, CDR1 is ENHRY, CDR2 SYGVKD. The CDR3: CAISGQEKTMLGYTF. CDR3 bases: TGTGCCATCAGTGGACAGGAAAAGACTATGTTGGGCTACACCTTC.

V and J are TRBV7-2 and TRBJ2-5, with 8 bases that match TRBD1. The CDR3 spans 15 residues. V was clipped by 1 base and J by 2 bases; unmatched bases: 3. In germline, CDR1 is SGHTA, CDR2 FQGNSA. The CDR3 DNA follows: TGTGCCAGCAGCTTAGGCAGGGGGCGACAAGAGACCCAGTACTTC. Encoded protein: CASSLGRGRQETQYF.

This chain joins TRBV19 and TRBJ1-5; D not certain. Trimming removed 6 bases at V and 1 base at J, with 7 bases between. The CDR3 length is 13 residues. Germline loops: CDR1 LNHDA, CDR2 SQIVND (reference sequence). The CDR3 reads CASSRGSNQPQHF. In DNA, the CDR3 is TGTGCCAGTAGCCGAGGGAGCAATCAGCCCCAGCATTTT.

The CDR3 sequence is CASSLVASGRVNNEQFF. The CDR3 DNA reads as TGTGCCAGCAGCTTAGTGGCTAGCGGGAGAGTAAACAATGAGCAGTTCTTC. This sequence joins TRBV11-3 and TRBJ2-1; 10 nucleotides align to TRBD2. Trimming at V came to 1 base and at J to 5 bases, leaving 8 bases not matched to a gene. Germline V CDR1 and CDR2: SGHNT, YENEEA. The CDR3 runs 17 residues.

The chain has TRBV27 and TRBJ2-7; 11 bases are a match to TRBD2. The CDR3 is 15 amino acids. J gave up 4 bases and V 0 bases, and 2 bases lay outside the gene matches. Germline V gives CDR1 MNHEY, CDR2 SMNVEV (reference sequence). Written as DNA, the CDR3 is TGTGCCAGCAGTTTATCGACTAGCGGGATATACGAGCAGTACTTC. This translates into CASSLSTSGIYEQYF.

This rearrangement joins TRBV2 to TRBJ2-3, with 10 bases aligning to TRBD1. Losses at the gene ends were 9 bases for V and 0 bases for J; bases not matched to a gene: 18. There are 19 residues in the CDR3. Germline-derived CDR1 and CDR2 are SNHLY and FYNNEI. The CDR3 here is CASESPGQGIGTSTDTQYF. The DNA of the CDR3 is TGTGCCAGTGAATCTCCGGGACAGGGGATTGGGACTAGCACAGATACGCAGTATTTT.

The chain employs TRBV6-1 and TRBJ1-1; D perhaps matches TRBD1 (5 bases). The CDR3 sequence is 14 residues long. Deletions cut 6 bases from V and 8 bases from J, with 19 bases between. The germline V gene has CDR1 MNHNS and CDR2 SASEGT. The CDR3 region has the DNA TGTGCCAGCAGCCGCACGGGGGGGGACCCCGAAGCTTTCTTT. Its protein is CASSRTGGDPEAFF.

The genes are TRBV19 and TRBJ1-4; TRBD1 is a possible D gene (5 bases). The CDR3 is 11 residues long. Germline lookup yields CDR1 LNHDA and CDR2 SQIVND (reference sequence). Trimming shortened V by 7 bases and J by 13 bases, and 13 bases separated the two germline ends. CDR3 sequence: CASTLGGLLFF. CDR3 in DNA: TGTGCCAGTACCCTCGGGGGTCTACTGTTTTTT.

The sample holds a few counts of this clone. The genes are TRBV6-4 and TRBJ2-3; D is perhaps TRBD2 (5 bases). Germline CDR1 and CDR2: MRHNA and SNTAGT. Trimming removed 9 bases at V and 2 bases at J, with 9 bases between. The CDR3 sequence is 12 residues long. The CDR3 sequence is CARLGNTDTQYF. Here the CDR3 DNA reads TGTGCCAGACTAGGTAACACAGATACGCAGTATTTT.

The chain links TRBV29-1 to TRBJ1-1; a weak D match, TRBD1 (6 bases). V was trimmed by 4 bases and J by 0 bases, leaving 12 bases between them. The germline V gene encodes CDR1 SQVTM and CDR2 ANQGSEA. CDR3 length: 14 amino acids. The CDR3 coding sequence is TGCAGCGTTGCACAGGGAGGGATGAACACTGAAGCTTTCTTT. Amino acid sequence: CSVAQGGMNTEAFF.

The chain recombines TRBV28 with TRBJ2-1, with a weak D call TRBD2 (7 bases). Germline V lookup: CDR1 MDHEN, CDR2 SYDVKM. The CDR3 covers 16 residues. Between the trimmed V and J ends, which lost 3 bases and 4 bases, there was a span of 16 bases. The chain's CDR3 is CASSFLGGRGYNEQFF. The CDR3 region has the DNA TGTGCCAGCAGTTTCCTCGGGGGGCGCGGGTACAATGAGCAGTTCTTC.

The chain is built from TRBV7-3 and TRBJ2-3, with D tentatively TRBD2 (7 bases). V lost 0 bases and J 4 bases, leaving 17 bases between the germline ends. This CDR3 is 17 amino acids long. CDR1 SGHTA and CDR2 FQGTGA come from the germline V gene. The CDR3 loop is CASSLTGGGSGADTQYF. CDR3 DNA: TGTGCCAGCAGCTTAACGGGGGGCGGGAGCGGGGCAGATACGCAGTATTTT.

The chain carries TRBV5-1 and TRBJ2-1, with 7 bases that match TRBD2. The CDR3 is 13 residues long. The V and J ends lost 1 base and 8 bases, in that order; junction bases with no gene match: 3. Germline values: CDR1 SGHRS, CDR2 YFSETQ. CDR3 in amino acids: CASSLLLADEQFF. The CDR3 DNA is TGCGCCAGCAGCTTGCTCCTAGCGGATGAGCAGTTCTTC.